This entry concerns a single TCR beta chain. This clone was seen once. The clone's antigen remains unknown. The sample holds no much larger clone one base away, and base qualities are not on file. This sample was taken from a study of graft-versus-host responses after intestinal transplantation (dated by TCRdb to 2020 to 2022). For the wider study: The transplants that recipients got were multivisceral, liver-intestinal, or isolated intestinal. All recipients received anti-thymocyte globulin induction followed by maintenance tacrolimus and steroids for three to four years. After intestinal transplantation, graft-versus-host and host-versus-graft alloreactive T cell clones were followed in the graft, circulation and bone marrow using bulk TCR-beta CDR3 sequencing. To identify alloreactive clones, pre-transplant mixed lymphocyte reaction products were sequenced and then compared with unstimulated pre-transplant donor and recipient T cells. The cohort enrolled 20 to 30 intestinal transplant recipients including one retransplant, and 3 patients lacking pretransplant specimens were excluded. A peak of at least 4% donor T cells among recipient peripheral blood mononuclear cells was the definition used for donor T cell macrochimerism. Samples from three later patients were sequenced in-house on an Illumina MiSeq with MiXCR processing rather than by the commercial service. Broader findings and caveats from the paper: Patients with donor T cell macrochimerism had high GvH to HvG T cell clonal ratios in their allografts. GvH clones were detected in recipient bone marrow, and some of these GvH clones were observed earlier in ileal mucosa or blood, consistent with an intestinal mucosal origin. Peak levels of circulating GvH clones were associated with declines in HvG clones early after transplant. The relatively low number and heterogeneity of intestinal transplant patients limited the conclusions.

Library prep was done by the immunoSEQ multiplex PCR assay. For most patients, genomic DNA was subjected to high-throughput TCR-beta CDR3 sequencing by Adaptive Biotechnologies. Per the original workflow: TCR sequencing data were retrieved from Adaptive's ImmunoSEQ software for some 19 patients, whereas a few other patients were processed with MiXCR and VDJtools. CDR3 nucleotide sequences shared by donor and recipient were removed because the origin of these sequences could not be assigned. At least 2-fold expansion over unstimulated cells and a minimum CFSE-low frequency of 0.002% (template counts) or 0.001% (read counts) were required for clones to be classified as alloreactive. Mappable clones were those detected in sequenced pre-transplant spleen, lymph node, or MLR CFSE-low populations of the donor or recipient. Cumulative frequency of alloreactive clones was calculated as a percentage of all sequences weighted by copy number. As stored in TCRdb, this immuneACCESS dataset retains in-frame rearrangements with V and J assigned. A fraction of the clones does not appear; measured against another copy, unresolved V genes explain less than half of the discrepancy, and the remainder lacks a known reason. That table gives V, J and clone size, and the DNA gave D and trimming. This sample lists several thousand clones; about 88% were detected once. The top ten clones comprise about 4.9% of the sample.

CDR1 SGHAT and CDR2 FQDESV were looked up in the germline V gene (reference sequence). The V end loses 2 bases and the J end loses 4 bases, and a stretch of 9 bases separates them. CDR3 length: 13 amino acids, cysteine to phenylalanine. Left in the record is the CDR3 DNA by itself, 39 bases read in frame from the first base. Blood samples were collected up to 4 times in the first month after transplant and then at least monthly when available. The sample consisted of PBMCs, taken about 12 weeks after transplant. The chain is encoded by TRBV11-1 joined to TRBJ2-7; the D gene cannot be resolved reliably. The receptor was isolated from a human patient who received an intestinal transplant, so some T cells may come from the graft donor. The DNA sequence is TGTGCCAGCAGCTTAAATGGGAAATACGAGCAGTACTTC. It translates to CASSLNGKYEQYF. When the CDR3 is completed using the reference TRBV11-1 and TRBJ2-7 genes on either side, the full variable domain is EAEVAQSPRYKITEKSQAVAFWCDPISGHATLYWYRQILGQGPELLVQFQDESVVDDSQLPKDRFSAERLKGVDSTLKIQPAELGDSAMYLCASSLNGKYEQYFGPGTRLTVT.